These T cell receptor beta chains were read from a single sample in a study of cytomegalovirus exposure and HLA in healthy donors. Sequencing was performed with immunoSEQ multiplex PCR; in TCRdb, only in-frame clones are kept and a portion is missing. The sample contains roughly 110,000 clones, roughly 80% of which appear only once. Sequencing used PBMCs. The receptors shown here come from a man aged 60-69 years in good health and CMV-seronegative. CDR3s leave out the opening cysteine and the closing phenylalanine or tryptophan. Fields, in order: J gene, V gene, CDR3 protein.

J gene: TRBJ2-2
V gene: TRBV14
CDR3 protein: ASSQDGRSVTGELF

J gene: TRBJ1-5
V gene: TRBV30
CDR3 protein: AWSDQGIGNQPQH

J gene: TRBJ2-1
V gene: TRBV5-1
CDR3 protein: ASSLAGGLYNEQF

J gene: TRBJ1-2
V gene: TRBV7-2
CDR3 protein: ASSLSSREGYGYT

J gene: TRBJ1-2
V gene: TRBV15
CDR3 protein: ATSERGRLSGYT

J gene: TRBJ1-2
V gene: TRBV4-3
CDR3 protein: ASSQDRQQAHFYGYT

J gene: TRBJ1-2
V gene: TRBV19
CDR3 protein: ASSLSPGYGYT

J gene: TRBJ1-5
V gene: TRBV7-6
CDR3 protein: ASSLLQDQPQH

J gene: TRBJ1-2
V gene: TRBV21-1
CDR3 protein: ASSSRGRFRDFNYGYT

J gene: TRBJ2-5
V gene: TRBV7-9
CDR3 protein: ASSSPTTGKEETQY

J gene: TRBJ1-3
V gene: TRBV7-2
CDR3 protein: ASSLGSVRQLNTIY

J gene: TRBJ1-2
V gene: TRBV6-6
CDR3 protein: ASSYAGQVGGYT

J gene: TRBJ1-1
V gene: TRBV18
CDR3 protein: ASSEMTGRTSEAF

J gene: TRBJ1-4
V gene: TRBV12-5
CDR3 protein: ASGLVGPGTGTEKLF

J gene: TRBJ1-1
V gene: TRBV5-8
CDR3 protein: ASSSGVGEAF

J gene: TRBJ2-7
V gene: TRBV7-2
CDR3 protein: ASSPPTGQSHEQY

J gene: TRBJ2-1
V gene: TRBV30
CDR3 protein: AWSVGQLNEQF

J gene: TRBJ2-5
V gene: TRBV18
CDR3 protein: ASSPGISQETQY

J gene: TRBJ2-3
V gene: TRBV11-1
CDR3 protein: ASSRDRDDTQY

J gene: TRBJ2-3
V gene: TRBV7-2
CDR3 protein: ASSEATGTDTQY

J gene: TRBJ1-5
V gene: TRBV19
CDR3 protein: ASSRDTTRPLGNQPQH

J gene: TRBJ2-7
V gene: TRBV27
CDR3 protein: ASSPSGHLYEQY

J gene: TRBJ2-1
V gene: TRBV5-1
CDR3 protein: ATRQGINNEQF

J gene: TRBJ2-5
V gene: TRBV15
CDR3 protein: ATSREVGDRAFQETQY

J gene: TRBJ2-1
V gene: TRBV6-5
CDR3 protein: ASRTGGPGGQF

J gene: TRBJ1-1
V gene: TRBV5-4
CDR3 protein: ASSWGGGRGPEAF

J gene: TRBJ1-1
V gene: TRBV10-2
CDR3 protein: AAASGQGARGNTEAF

J gene: TRBJ2-3
V gene: TRBV4-1
CDR3 protein: ASSQELTGTDTQY

J gene: TRBJ2-5
V gene: TRBV30
CDR3 protein: AWSVSGEGTQY

J gene: TRBJ2-7
V gene: TRBV5-4
CDR3 protein: ASSSGLVIQQY

J gene: TRBJ2-7
V gene: TRBV6-1
CDR3 protein: ASSDPGQGNEQY

J gene: TRBJ1-4
V gene: TRBV10-3
CDR3 protein: AISVDGGRKLF

J gene: TRBJ1-4
V gene: TRBV5-6
CDR3 protein: ASSLVQSNEKLF

J gene: TRBJ1-2
V gene: TRBV25-1
CDR3 protein: ASSESRGLGYGYT

J gene: TRBJ2-1
V gene: TRBV4-2
CDR3 protein: ASSRGPGLAGPAEQF

J gene: TRBJ2-3
V gene: TRBV12-5
CDR3 protein: ASGPGRADTQY

J gene: TRBJ1-2
V gene: TRBV5-1
CDR3 protein: ASSSGQHYGWSGYT

J gene: TRBJ1-6
V gene: TRBV5-1
CDR3 protein: ASSFNVRGPSNNSPLH

J gene: TRBJ1-3
V gene: TRBV6-1
CDR3 protein: ASRWTGIRNTIY

J gene: TRBJ1-2
V gene: TRBV7-6
CDR3 protein: ASSLGLGAYGYT

J gene: TRBJ1-1
V gene: TRBV4-1
CDR3 protein: ASSQDPGGGNTEAF

J gene: TRBJ2-3
V gene: TRBV4-2
CDR3 protein: ASSQATGRSTDTQY

J gene: TRBJ2-7
V gene: TRBV4-2
CDR3 protein: ASSQEAGSSYEQY

J gene: TRBJ2-7
V gene: TRBV5-1
CDR3 protein: ASQMDSSYEQY